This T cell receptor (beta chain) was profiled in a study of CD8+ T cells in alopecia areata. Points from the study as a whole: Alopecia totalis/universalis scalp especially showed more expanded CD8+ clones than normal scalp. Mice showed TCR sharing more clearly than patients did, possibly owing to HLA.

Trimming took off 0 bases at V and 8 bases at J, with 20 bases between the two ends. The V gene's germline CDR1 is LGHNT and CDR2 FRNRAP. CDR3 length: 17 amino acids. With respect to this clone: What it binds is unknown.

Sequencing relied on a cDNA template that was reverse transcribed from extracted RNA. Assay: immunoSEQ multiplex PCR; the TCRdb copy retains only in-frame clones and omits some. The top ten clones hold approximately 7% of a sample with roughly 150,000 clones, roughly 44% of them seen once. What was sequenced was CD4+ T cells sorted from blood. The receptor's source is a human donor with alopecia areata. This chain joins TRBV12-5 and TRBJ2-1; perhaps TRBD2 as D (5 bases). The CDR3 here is CASGLVLGRRRVDEQFF. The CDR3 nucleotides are TGTGCTAGTGGTTTGGTACTAGGACGACGGAGAGTTGATGAGCAGTTCTTC.